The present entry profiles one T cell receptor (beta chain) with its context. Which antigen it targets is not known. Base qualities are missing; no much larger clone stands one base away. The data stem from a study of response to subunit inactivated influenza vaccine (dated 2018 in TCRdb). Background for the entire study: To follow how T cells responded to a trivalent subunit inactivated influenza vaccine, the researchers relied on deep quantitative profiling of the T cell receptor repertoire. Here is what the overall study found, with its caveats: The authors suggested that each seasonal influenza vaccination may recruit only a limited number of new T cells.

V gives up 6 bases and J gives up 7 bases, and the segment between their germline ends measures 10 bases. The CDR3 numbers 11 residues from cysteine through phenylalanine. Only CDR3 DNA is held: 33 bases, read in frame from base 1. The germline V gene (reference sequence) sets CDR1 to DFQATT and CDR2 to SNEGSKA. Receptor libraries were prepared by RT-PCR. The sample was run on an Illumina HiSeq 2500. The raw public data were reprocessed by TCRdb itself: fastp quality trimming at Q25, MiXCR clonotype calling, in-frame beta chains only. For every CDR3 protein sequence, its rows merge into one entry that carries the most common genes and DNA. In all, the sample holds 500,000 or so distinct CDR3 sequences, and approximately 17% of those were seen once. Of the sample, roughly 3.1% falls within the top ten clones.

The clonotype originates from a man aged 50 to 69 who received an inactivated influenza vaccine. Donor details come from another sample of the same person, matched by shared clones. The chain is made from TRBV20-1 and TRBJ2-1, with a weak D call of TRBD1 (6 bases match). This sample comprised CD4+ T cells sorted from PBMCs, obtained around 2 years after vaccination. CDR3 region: CSAKQGNEQFF. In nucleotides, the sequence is TGCAGTGCGAAGCAGGGGAATGAGCAGTTCTTC.